Each of the 2 T cell receptor beta chains below was sequenced from the same sample in a study of T cells in Graves' hyperthyroidism and ophthalmopathy. Amplified TCR beta CDR3 regions derived from RNA transcripts. The HTBI primer set drove a first-round RT-PCR of the TCR CDR3. MiXCR was run by TCRdb on the multiplex PCR reads, yielding one entry per CDR3 protein. The sample has a few hundred thousand distinct CDR3 sequences; about 13% are singletons. Source material: blood. All receptors derive from a man aged 25 to 40 with Graves' hyperthyroidism that later progressed to Graves' ophthalmopathy.

This clonotype was found many times. This rearrangement joins TRBV28 to TRBJ2-1; D uncertain. V lost 3 bases to trimming and J lost 5 bases, with 8 bases between them. The CDR3 has 13 residues. Germline V gene lookup returns CDR1 MDHEN and CDR2 SYDVKM. The CDR3 DNA sequence: TGTGCCAGCAGTTTGGTCCAAAACAATGAGCAGTTCTTC. This translates into CASSLVQNNEQFF.

The chain joins TRBV7-8 to TRBJ2-1, with 7 nucleotides matching TRBD1. V was clipped by 1 base and J by 14 bases; unmatched bases: 17. Looked up from germline, CDR1 is SGHVS and CDR2 is FQNEAQ. The CDR3 totals 16 residues. The CDR3 spells CASSLVTIGADRKEFF. The CDR3 nucleotides read TGTGCCAGCAGCTTAGTTACCATTGGCGCGGACAGGAAGGAGTTCTTC.